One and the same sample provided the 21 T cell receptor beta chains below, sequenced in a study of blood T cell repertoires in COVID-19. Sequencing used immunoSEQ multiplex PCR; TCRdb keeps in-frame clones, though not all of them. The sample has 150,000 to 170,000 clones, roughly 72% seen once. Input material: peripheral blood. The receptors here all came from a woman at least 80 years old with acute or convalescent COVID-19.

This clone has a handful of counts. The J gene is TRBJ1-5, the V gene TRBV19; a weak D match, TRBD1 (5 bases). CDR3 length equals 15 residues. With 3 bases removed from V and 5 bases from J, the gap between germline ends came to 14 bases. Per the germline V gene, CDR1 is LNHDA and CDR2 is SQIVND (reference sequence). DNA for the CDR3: TGTGCCAGTAGTATGGCGGGGGTTAGGGATCAGCCCCAGCATTTT. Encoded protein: CASSMAGVRDQPQHF.

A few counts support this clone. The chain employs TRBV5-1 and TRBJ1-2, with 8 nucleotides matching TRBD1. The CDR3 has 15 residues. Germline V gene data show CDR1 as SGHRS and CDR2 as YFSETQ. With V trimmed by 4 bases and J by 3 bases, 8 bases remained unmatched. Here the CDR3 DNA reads TGCGCCAGCAGCGTCTCAGGGGGCCCTGACTATGGCTACACCTTC. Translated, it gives CASSVSGGPDYGYTF.

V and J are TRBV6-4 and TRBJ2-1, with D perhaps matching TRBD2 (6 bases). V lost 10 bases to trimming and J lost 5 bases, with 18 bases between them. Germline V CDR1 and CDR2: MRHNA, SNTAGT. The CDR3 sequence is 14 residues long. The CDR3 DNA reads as TGTGCCACTAGAAGGAGGGACGGGGACAATGAGCAGTTCTTC. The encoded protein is CATRRRDGDNEQFF.

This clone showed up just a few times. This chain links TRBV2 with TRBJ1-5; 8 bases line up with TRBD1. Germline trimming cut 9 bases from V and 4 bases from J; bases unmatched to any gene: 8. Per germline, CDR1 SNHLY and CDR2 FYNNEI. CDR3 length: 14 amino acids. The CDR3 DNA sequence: TGTGCCAGTAGCGACAGGGGTGTGAATCAGCCCCAGCATTTT. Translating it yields CASSDRGVNQPQHF.

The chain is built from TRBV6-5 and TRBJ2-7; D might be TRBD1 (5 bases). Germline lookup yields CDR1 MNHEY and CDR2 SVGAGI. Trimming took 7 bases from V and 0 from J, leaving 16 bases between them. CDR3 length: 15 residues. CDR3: CASTSSQGLSYEQYF. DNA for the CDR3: TGTGCCAGCACCTCCAGTCAGGGTCTCTCCTACGAGCAGTACTTC.

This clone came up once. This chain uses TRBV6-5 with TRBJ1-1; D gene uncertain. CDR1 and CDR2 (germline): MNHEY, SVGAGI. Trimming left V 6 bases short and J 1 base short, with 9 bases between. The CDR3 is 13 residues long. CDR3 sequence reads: CASRDGENTEAFF. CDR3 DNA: TGTGCCAGCAGGGACGGGGAGAACACTGAAGCTTTCTTT.

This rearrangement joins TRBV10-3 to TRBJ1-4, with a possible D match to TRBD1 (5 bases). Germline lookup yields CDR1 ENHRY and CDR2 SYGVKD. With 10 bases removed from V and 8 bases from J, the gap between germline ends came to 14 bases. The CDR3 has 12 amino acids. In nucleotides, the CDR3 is TGTGCCACGAGGCCGGGGGGAGAAAAACTGTTTTTT. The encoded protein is CATRPGGEKLFF.

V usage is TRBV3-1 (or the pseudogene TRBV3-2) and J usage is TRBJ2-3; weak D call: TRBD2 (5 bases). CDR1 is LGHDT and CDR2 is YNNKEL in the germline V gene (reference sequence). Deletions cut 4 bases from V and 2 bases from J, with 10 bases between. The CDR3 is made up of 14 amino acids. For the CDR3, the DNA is TGTGCCAGCAGCCCTTGGACTGTCACAGATACGCAGTATTTT. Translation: CASSPWTVTDTQYF.

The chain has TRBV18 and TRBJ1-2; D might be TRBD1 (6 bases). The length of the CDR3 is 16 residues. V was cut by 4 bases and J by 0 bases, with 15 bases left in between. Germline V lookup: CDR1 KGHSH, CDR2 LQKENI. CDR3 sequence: CASSLTTGNTNYGYTF. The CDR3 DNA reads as TGTGCCAGCTCACTCACGACAGGCAATACTAACTATGGCTACACCTTC.

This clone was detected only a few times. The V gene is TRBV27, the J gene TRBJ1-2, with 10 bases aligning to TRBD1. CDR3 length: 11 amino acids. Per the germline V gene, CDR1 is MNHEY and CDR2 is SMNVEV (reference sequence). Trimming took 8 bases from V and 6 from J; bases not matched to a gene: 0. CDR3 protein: CASGQGDGYTF. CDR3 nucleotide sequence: TGTGCCAGCGGACAGGGGGATGGCTACACCTTC.

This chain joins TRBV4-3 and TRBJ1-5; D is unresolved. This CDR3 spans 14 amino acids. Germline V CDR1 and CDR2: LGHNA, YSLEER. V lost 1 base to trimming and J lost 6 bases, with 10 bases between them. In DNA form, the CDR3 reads TGCGCCAGCAGCCAAGTCGAGCGAGGTCAGCCCCAGCATTTT. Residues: CASSQVERGQPQHF.

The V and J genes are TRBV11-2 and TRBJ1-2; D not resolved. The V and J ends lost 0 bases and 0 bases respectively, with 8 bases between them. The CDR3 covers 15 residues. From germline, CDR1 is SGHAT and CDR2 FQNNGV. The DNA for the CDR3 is TGTGCCAGCAGCTTAGATCGCACAACTAACTATGGCTACACCTTC. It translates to CASSLDRTTNYGYTF.

The CDR3 is CASSQSGGDSPLHF. The DNA for the CDR3 is TGTGCCAGCAGCCAATCCGGGGGGGACTCACCCCTCCACTTT. This rearrangement joins TRBV16 to TRBJ1-6, with D possibly matching TRBD1 (5 bases). The CDR3 is 14 amino acids. Deletions cut 0 bases from V and 10 bases from J, with 10 bases between. Per the germline V gene, CDR1 is KGHSY and CDR2 is FQNENV.

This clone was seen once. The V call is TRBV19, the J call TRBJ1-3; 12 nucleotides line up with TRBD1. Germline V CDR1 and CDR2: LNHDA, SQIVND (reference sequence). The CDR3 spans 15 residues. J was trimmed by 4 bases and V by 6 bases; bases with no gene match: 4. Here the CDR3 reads CASRRDRGLGNTIYF. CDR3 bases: TGTGCCAGTAGGAGGGACAGGGGGCTCGGAAACACCATATATTTT.

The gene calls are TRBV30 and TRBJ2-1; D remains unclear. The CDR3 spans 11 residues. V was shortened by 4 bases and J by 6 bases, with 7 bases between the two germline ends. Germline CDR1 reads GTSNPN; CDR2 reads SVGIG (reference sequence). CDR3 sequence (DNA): TGTGCCTGGACCGCCAGCAATGAGCAGTTCTTC. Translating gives CAWTASNEQFF.

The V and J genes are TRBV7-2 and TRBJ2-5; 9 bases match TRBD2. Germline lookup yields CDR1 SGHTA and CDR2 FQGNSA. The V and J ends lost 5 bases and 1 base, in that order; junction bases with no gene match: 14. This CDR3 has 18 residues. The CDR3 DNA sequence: TGTGCCAGCAGCCCTTCCCCCTTAGCGGGGGCCACCCAAGAGACCCAGTACTTC. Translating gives CASSPSPLAGATQETQYF. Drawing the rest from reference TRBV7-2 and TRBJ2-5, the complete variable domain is GAGVSQSPSNKVTEKGKDVELRCDPISGHTALYWYRQSLGQGLEFLIYFQGNSAPDKSGLPSDRFSAERTGGSVSTLTIQRTQQEDSAVYLCASSPSPLAGATQETQYFGPGTRLLVL.

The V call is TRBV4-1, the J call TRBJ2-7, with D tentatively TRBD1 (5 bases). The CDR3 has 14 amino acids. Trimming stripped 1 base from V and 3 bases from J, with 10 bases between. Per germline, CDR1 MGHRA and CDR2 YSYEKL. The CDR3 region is CASSQADTNYEQYF. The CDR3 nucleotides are TGCGCCAGCAGCCAAGCGGACACTAACTACGAGCAGTACTTC.

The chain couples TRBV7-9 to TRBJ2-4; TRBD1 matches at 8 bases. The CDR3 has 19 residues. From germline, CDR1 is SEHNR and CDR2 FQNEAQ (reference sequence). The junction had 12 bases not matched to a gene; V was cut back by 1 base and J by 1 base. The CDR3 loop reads CASSLGEGQGKGAKNIQYF. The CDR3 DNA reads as TGTGCCAGCAGCTTAGGGGAAGGACAGGGAAAGGGGGCCAAAAACATTCAGTACTTC.

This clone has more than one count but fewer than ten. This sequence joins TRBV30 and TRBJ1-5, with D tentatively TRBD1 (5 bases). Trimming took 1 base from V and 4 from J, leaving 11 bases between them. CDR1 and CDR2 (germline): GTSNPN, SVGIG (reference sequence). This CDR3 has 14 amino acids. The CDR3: CAWSGTTVNQPQHF. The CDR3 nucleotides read TGTGCCTGGAGTGGAACGACAGTTAATCAGCCCCAGCATTTT. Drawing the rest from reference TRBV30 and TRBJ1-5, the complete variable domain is SQTIHQWPATLVQPVGSPLSLECTVEGTSNPNLYWYRQAAGRGLQLLFYSVGIGQISSEVPQNLSASRPQDRQFILSSKKLLLSDSGFYLCAWSGTTVNQPQHFGDGTRLSIL.

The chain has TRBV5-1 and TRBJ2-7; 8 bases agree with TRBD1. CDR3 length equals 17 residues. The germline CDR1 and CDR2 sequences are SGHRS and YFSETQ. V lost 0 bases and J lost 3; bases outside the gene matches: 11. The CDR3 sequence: CASSLVRTGSFSYEQYF. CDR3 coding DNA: TGCGCCAGCAGCTTGGTGCGGACAGGGAGTTTTAGCTACGAGCAGTACTTC. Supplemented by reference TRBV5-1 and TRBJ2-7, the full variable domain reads KAGVTQTPRYLIKTRGQQVTLSCSPISGHRSVSWYQQTPGQGLQFLFEYFSETQRNKGNFPGRFSGRQFSNSRSEMNVSTLELGDSALYLCASSLVRTGSFSYEQYFGPGTRLTVT.

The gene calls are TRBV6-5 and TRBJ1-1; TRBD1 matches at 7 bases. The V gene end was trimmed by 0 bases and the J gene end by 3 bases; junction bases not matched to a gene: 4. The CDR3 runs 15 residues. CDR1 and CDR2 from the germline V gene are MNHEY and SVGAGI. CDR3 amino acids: CASSYSAGTDTEAFF. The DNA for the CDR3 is TGTGCCAGCAGTTACTCGGCCGGGACAGACACTGAAGCTTTCTTT.